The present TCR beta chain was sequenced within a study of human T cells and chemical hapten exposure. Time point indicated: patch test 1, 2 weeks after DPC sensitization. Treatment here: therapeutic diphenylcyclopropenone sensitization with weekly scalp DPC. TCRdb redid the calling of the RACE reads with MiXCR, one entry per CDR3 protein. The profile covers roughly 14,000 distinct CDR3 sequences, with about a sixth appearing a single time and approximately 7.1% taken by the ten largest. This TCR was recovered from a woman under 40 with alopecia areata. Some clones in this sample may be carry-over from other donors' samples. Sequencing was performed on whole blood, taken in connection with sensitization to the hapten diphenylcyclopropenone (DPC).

In DNA form, the CDR3 reads TGTGCCACCAGCACCACAGGTCAGCCCCAGCATTTT. This sequence encodes CATSTTGQPQHF. This chain uses TRBV15 with TRBJ1-5; possibly TRBD1 for D (5 bases). Trimming shortened V by 4 bases and J by 6 bases, and 7 bases separated the two germline ends. Germline-derived CDR1 and CDR2 are LNHNV and YYDKDF (reference sequence). The CDR3 length is 12 residues. The entire variable domain, with the rest obtained from reference TRBV15 and TRBJ1-5, is as follows: DAMVIQNPRYQVTQFGKPVTLSCSQTLNHNVMYWYQQKSSQAPKLLFHYYDKDFNNEADTPDNFQSRRPNTSFCFLDIRSPGLGDTAMYLCATSTTGQPQHFGDGTRLSIL.